A selection of T cell receptor beta chains follows, all from one sample in a study of T cell responses to AZD1222 COVID-19 vaccine. Some clones are missing from TCRdb's copy, which holds only in-frame ones; the method was immunoSEQ multiplex PCR. The sample contains roughly 91,000 clones, roughly nine tenths of which appear only once. Sample: peripheral blood, taken on day 0 of AZD1222 vaccination. The receptors come from an adult in good health. Each CDR3 is given with its conserved first and last residue. A D gene is named only where the DNA matches it firmly. Expanded clones get a size class; other rows say once, few or many, or leave the size out.

size,D,V,J,DNA,CDR3
-,-,TRBV7-9,TRBJ1-1,TGTGCCAGCAGCGGACGCACTGAAGCTTTCTTT,CASSGRTEAFF
-,TRBD1,TRBV19,TRBJ1-5,TGTGCCAGTACCCATGGGACAGGGGGCAATCAGCCCCAGCATTTT,CASTHGTGGNQPQHF
-,-,TRBV28,TRBJ1-5,TGTGCCAGCAGACCCGGGGCCGACAATCAGCCCCAGCATTTT,CASRPGADNQPQHF
-,-,TRBV19,TRBJ2-1,TGTGCCAGTAGTATGTTGAATGAGCAGTTCTTC,CASSMLNEQFF
-,TRBD1,TRBV6-5,TRBJ1-2,TGTGCCAGCAGTAGAGACAGGGGTTGGGATGGCTACACCTTC,CASSRDRGWDGYTF
once,-,TRBV5-1,TRBJ1-2,TGCGCCAGCAGCTTGGCCCTGCCGGAGGATGGCTACACCTTC,CASSLALPEDGYTF
once,-,TRBV2,TRBJ2-7,TGTGCCAGCCAGATATTCTACGAGCAGTACTTC,CASQIFYEQYF
-,TRBD1,TRBV4-1,TRBJ2-3,TGCGCCAGCAGCCAAGGACAGGGGGATACGCAGTATTTT,CASSQGQGDTQYF
-,-,TRBV28,TRBJ2-6,TGTGCCAGCACCTCTGGGGCCAACGTCCTGACTTTC,CASTSGANVLTF
-,-,TRBV27,TRBJ1-1,TGTGCCAGCAGTTTAATAGGCTCAGGTTCGGAAGCTTTCTTT,CASSLIGSGSEAFF
-,-,TRBV4-1,TRBJ2-1,TGCGCCAGCACCCCACTGGGGGTGACCTACAATGAGCAGTTCTTC,CASTPLGVTYNEQFF
-,TRBD1,TRBV6-5,TRBJ2-5,TGTGCCAGCAGTTACTTGGGGGACAGGGGCAGGGAGACCCAGTACTTC,CASSYLGDRGRETQYF
-,TRBD1,TRBV5-1,TRBJ1-2,TGCGCCAGCAGCTTCGGGGACAGGGGGTCGGCTAACTATGGCTACACCTTC,CASSFGDRGSANYGYTF
-,-,TRBV10-3,TRBJ2-1,TGTGCCATCAGTGAGTCCGGACAGTCAAGCTACAATGAGCAGTTCTTC,CAISESGQSSYNEQFF
-,-,TRBV4-1,TRBJ1-5,TGCGCCAGCAGCCACACCCCGAGGTTGAGCAATCAGCCCCAGCATTTT,CASSHTPRLSNQPQHF
-,-,TRBV19,TRBJ2-1,TGTGCCACACTAGACGCTGAACGCCTCGAGGATGAGCAGTTCTTC,CATLDAERLEDEQFF
-,TRBD1,TRBV5-5,TRBJ2-1,TGTGCCAGCAGCTTGAGACAGGGGTGGAATGAGCAGTTCTTC,CASSLRQGWNEQFF
-,TRBD1,TRBV4-2,TRBJ2-2,TGTGCCAGCAGCCAAGATGACAGGGGCCGACCAAACACCGGGGAGCTGTTTTTT,CASSQDDRGRPNTGELFF
-,-,TRBV5-4,TRBJ2-1,TGTGCCAGCAGCTTGGGGGGGTTAAACAATGAGCAGTTCTTC,CASSLGGLNNEQFF
-,TRBD2,TRBV19,TRBJ2-2,TGTGCCAGTAGTTTTAGCGGGAGTTTTACCGGGGAGCTGTTTTTT,CASSFSGSFTGELFF
once,-,TRBV30,TRBJ1-2,TGTGCCTGGAGTCAACAGGGTGGCTGGGGGGGCTACACCTTC,CAWSQQGGWGGYTF
-,TRBD2,TRBV5-4,TRBJ2-7,TGTGCCAGCAGCCACCAGCGGGGGACCACCTACGAGCAGTACTTC,CASSHQRGTTYEQYF
-,-,TRBV28,TRBJ1-2,TGTGCCAGCAGTTTAAAGCTAAGCTATGGCTACACCTTC,CASSLKLSYGYTF
-,-,TRBV27,TRBJ1-3,TGTGCCAGCAGTCCCGCAGGGACTGGTGGAAACACCATATATTTT,CASSPAGTGGNTIYF
-,TRBD1,TRBV10-3,TRBJ2-5,TGTGCCATCAAAACGGGACAGGGGGGCGAGACCCAGTACTTC,CAIKTGQGGETQYF
once,-,TRBV2,TRBJ1-2,TGTGCCAGCCGCCTCCGACAGGCAAATCTGGATGGCTACACCTTC,CASRLRQANLDGYTF
once,-,TRBV6-1,TRBJ1-5,TGTGCCAGCAGTGAAGCGTCTTCTAATCAGCCCCAGCATTTT,CASSEASSNQPQHF
-,-,TRBV28,TRBJ2-7,TGTGCCAGCATATCAAACTACGAGCAGTACTTC,CASISNYEQYF
-,-,TRBV29-1,TRBJ1-2,TGCAGCGTTGTCGAGGGAGTCAGCTACACCTTC,CSVVEGVSYTF
-,TRBD1,TRBV2,TRBJ1-1,TGTGCCAGGGGACAGCCGAACACTGAAGCTTTCTTT,CARGQPNTEAFF
once,-,TRBV9,TRBJ2-1,TGTGCCACAGCCCCGACGGGAGCCTGGACCGATGAGCAGTTCTTC,CATAPTGAWTDEQFF
-,TRBD2,TRBV18,TRBJ2-7,TGTGCCAGCTCACCAAGAAACGGACTAGCTGACGAGCAGTACTTC,CASSPRNGLADEQYF
-,TRBD1,TRBV28,TRBJ1-2,TGTGCCAGCATCCCCTCGGGGACAGGGGTCTATGGCTACACCTTC,CASIPSGTGVYGYTF
once,-,TRBV4-2,TRBJ1-5,TGTGCCAGCACCCATAGTGGGGGCAATCAGCCCCAGCATTTT,CASTHSGGNQPQHF
-,-,TRBV5-5,TRBJ1-2,TGTGCCAGCAGCTTCGGGGGGGCCTATGGCTACACCTTC,CASSFGGAYGYTF
once,-,TRBV6-5,TRBJ1-1,TGTGCCAGCAGTTACTCGAGGGGGAACACTGAAGCTTTCTTT,CASSYSRGNTEAFF
-,-,TRBV6-4,TRBJ1-3,TGTGCCAGCAGTGAAAGCCCGGGAAACACCATATATTTT,CASSESPGNTIYF
few,-,TRBV5-1,TRBJ2-1,TGCGCCAGCAACGTCCAGGCCGCACGGGGCAATGAGCAGTTCTTC,CASNVQAARGNEQFF
-,-,TRBV29-1,TRBJ1-2,TGCAGCGTTGAGCACAGGCAAGAAAGGGGCTACACCTTC,CSVEHRQERGYTF
-,TRBD1,TRBV19,TRBJ1-5,TGTGCCAGTAGTACGCCGACAGGGATTAGCAATCAGCCCCAGCATTTT,CASSTPTGISNQPQHF
-,-,TRBV9,TRBJ2-1,TGTGCCAGCAGCTACCATCCCAGCGATGAGCAGTTCTTC,CASSYHPSDEQFF
-,-,TRBV18,TRBJ1-1,TGTGCCAGCTCACCTGGGACCATGGGGGACACTGAAGCTTTCTTT,CASSPGTMGDTEAFF
-,-,TRBV11-2,TRBJ2-1,TGTGCCAGCAGCCCGACGAGGGATGAGCAGTTCTTC,CASSPTRDEQFF
-,-,TRBV18,TRBJ1-5,TGTGCCAGCTCACCCCGCGGGGACAATCAGCCCCAGCATTTT,CASSPRGDNQPQHF
few,-,TRBV2,TRBJ2-5,TGTGCCAGCAGTGAAGAGACCCAGTACTTC,CASSEETQYF
-,TRBD2,TRBV28,TRBJ2-3,TGTGCCAGCAGTAGGGTGGGGTCTAGCGGGGGGCCGTTCCTCGATACGCAGTATTTT,CASSRVGSSGGPFLDTQYF
-,-,TRBV9,TRBJ2-4,TGTGCCAGCAGCGCGGACTTCGAGGTAGCCAAAAACATTCAGTACTTC,CASSADFEVAKNIQYF
-,-,TRBV12-3/TRBV12-4,TRBJ1-1,TGTGCCAGCAGTTCCCGACAAAGCACTGAAGCTTTCTTT,CASSSRQSTEAFF
-,TRBD2,TRBV5-1,TRBJ2-7,TGCGCCAGCACCTCCCCGGGAGGCTACGAGCAGTACTTC,CASTSPGGYEQYF
-,-,TRBV7-2,TRBJ1-5,TGTGCCAGCAGCGCCGGGACGATGGGCAATCAGCCCCAGCATTTT,CASSAGTMGNQPQHF